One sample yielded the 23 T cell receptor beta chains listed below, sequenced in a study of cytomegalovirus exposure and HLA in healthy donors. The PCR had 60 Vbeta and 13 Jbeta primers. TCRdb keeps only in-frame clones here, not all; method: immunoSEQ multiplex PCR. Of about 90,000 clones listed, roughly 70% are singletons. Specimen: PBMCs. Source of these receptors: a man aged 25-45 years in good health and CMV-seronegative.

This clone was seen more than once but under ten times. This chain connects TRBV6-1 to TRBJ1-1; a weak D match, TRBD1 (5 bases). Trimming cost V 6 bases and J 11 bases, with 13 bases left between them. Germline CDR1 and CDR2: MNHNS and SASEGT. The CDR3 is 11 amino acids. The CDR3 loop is CASRLQALAFF. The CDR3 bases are TGTGCCAGCAGGCTACAGGCTCTCGCTTTCTTT.

In DNA, the CDR3 is TGTGCCAGCAGCCCCGTTGGGACTAGCGGGAAATACAATGAGCAGTTCTTC. It specifies CASSPVGTSGKYNEQFF. This chain joins TRBV11-2 and TRBJ2-1, with 13 bases identical to TRBD2. This CDR3 has 17 amino acids. CDR1 and CDR2 (germline): SGHAT, FQNNGV. V was pared by 5 bases and J by 4 bases, with 8 bases of the junction left unmatched. Combining the CDR3 with reference TRBV11-2 and TRBJ2-1 gives the whole variable domain EAGVAQSPRYKIIEKRQSVAFWCNPISGHATLYWYQQILGQGPKLLIQFQNNGVVDDSQLPKDRFSAERLKGVDSTLKIQPAKLEDSAVYLCASSPVGTSGKYNEQFFGPGTRLTVL.

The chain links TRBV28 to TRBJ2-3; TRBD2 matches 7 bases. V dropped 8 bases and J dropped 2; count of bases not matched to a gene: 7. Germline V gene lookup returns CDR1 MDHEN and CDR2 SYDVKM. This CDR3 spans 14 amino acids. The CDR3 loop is CASLSREHTDTQYF. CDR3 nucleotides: TGTGCCAGCCTTTCGCGGGAGCACACAGATACGCAGTATTTT.

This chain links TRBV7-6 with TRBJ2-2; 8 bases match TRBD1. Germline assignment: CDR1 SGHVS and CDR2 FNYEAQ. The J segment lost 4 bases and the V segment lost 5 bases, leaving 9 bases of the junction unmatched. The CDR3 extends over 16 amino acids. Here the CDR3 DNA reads TGTGCCAGCAGCCCCACGACAGGGGTCGGCACCGGGGAGCTGTTTTTT. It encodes CASSPTTGVGTGELFF.

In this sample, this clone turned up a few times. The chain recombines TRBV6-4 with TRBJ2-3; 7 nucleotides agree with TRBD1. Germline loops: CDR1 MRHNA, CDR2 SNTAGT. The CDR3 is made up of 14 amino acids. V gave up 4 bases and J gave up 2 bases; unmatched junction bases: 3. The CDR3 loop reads CASSVGTVTDTQYF. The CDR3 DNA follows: TGTGCCAGCAGTGTGGGGACAGTCACAGATACGCAGTATTTT.

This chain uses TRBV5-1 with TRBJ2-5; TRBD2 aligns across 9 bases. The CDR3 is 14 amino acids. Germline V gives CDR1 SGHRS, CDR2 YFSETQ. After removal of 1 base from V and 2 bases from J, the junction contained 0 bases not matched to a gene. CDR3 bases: TGCGCCAGCAGCTTGAGCGGGGGGCAAGAGACCCAGTACTTC. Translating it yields CASSLSGGQETQYF.

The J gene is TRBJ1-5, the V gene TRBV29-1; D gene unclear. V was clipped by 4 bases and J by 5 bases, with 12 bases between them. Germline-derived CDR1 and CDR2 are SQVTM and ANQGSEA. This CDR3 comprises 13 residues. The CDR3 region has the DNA TGCAGCGTTGCGACTGCGGCTCATCAGCCCCAGCATTTT. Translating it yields CSVATAAHQPQHF.

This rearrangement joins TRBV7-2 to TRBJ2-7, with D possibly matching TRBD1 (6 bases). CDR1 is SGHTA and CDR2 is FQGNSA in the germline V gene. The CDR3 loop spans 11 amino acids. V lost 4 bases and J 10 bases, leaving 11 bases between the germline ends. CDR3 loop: CASSSQGGQYF. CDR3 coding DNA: TGTGCCAGCAGCTCACAGGGTGGACAGTACTTC. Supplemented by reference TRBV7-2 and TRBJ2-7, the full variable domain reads GAGVSQSPSNKVTEKGKDVELRCDPISGHTALYWYRQSLGQGLEFLIYFQGNSAPDKSGLPSDRFSAERTGGSVSTLTIQRTQQEDSAVYLCASSSQGGQYFGPGTRLTVT.

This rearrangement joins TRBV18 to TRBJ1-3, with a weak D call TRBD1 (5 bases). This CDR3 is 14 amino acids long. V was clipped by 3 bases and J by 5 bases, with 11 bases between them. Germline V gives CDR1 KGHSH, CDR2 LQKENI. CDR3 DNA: TGTGCCAGCTCACCCTCCGCAGGGCGAAACACCATATATTTT. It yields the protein CASSPSAGRNTIYF.

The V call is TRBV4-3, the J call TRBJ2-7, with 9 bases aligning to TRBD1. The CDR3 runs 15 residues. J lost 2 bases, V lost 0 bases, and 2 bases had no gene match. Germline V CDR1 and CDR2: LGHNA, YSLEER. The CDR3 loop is CASSQEGTGTYEQYF. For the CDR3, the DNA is TGCGCCAGCAGCCAAGAGGGGACAGGGACCTACGAGCAGTACTTC.

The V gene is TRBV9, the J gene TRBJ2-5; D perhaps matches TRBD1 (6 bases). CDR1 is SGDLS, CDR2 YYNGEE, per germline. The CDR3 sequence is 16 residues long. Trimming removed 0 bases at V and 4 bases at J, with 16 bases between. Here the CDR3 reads CASSVGGTFELETQYF. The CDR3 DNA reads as TGTGCCAGCAGCGTAGGGGGGACATTCGAACTAGAGACCCAGTACTTC.

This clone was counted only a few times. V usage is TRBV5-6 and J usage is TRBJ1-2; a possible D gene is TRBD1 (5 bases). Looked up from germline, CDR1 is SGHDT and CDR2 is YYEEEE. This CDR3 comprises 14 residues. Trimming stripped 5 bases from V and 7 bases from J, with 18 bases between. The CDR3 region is CASRVNQGLSGYTF. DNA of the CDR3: TGTGCCAGCAGAGTGAACCAGGGTCTCTCTGGCTACACCTTC.

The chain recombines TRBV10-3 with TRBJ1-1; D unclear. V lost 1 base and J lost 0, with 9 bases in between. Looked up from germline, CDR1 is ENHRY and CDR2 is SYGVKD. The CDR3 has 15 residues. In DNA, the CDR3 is TGTGCCATCAGTGAGTATCCACCTATGAACACTGAAGCTTTCTTT. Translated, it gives CAISEYPPMNTEAFF.

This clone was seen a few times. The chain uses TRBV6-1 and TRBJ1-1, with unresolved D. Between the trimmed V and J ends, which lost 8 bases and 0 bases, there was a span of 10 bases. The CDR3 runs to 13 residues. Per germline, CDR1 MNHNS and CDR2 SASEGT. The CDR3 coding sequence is TGTGCCAGCTCGACTGAAATGAACACTGAAGCTTTCTTT. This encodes CASSTEMNTEAFF.

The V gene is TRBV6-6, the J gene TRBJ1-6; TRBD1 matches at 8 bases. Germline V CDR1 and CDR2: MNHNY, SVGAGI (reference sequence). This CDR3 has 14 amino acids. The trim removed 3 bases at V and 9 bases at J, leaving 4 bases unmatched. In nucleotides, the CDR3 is TGTGCCAGCAGTTATACAGGGGGTGCTTCACCCCTCCACTTT. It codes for CASSYTGGASPLHF.

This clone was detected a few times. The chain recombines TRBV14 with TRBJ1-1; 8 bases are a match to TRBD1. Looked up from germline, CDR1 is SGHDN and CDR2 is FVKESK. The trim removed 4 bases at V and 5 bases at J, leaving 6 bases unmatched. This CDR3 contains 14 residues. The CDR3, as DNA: TGTGCCAGCAGCCCTGGACAGGGAAGGACTGAAGCTTTCTTT. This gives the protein CASSPGQGRTEAFF.

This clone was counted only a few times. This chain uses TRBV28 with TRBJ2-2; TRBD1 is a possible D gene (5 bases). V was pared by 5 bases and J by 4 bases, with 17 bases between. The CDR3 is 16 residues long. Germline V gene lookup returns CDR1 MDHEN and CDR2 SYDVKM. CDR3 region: CASSPASGWGTGELFF. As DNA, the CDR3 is TGTGCCAGCAGTCCAGCTTCAGGGTGGGGCACCGGGGAGCTGTTTTTT.

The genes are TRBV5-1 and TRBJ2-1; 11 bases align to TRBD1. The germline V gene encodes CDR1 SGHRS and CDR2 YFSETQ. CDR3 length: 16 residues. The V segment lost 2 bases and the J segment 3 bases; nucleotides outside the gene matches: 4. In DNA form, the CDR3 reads TGCGCCAGCAGCTTTAGTGGGACAGGGGGCTACAATGAGCAGTTCTTC. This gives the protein CASSFSGTGGYNEQFF.

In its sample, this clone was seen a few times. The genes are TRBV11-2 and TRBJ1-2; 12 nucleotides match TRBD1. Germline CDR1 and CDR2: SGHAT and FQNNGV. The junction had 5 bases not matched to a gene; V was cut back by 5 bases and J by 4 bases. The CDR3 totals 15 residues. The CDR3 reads CASSKGTGGTYGYTF. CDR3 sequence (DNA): TGTGCCAGCAGCAAGGGGACAGGGGGCACCTATGGCTACACCTTC.

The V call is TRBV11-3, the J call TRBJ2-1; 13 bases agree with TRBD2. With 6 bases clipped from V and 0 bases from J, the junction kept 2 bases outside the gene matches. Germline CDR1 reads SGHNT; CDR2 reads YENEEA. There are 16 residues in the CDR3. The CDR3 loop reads CASSRTSGSSYNEQFF. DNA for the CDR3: TGTGCCAGCAGTCGGACTAGCGGGAGCTCCTACAATGAGCAGTTCTTC.

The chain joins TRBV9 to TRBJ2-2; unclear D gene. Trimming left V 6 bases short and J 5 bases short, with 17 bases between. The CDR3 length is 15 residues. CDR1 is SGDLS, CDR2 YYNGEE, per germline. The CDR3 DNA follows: TGTGCCAGCACCCGGTGGCAGCTGGAGACCGGGGAGCTGTTTTTT. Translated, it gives CASTRWQLETGELFF.

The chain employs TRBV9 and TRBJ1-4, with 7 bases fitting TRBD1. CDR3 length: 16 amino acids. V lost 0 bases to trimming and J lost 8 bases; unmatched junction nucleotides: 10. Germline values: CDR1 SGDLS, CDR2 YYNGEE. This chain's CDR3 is CASSVASAGQYEKLFF. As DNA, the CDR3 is TGTGCCAGCAGCGTAGCTAGTGCGGGACAGTACGAAAAACTGTTTTTT.

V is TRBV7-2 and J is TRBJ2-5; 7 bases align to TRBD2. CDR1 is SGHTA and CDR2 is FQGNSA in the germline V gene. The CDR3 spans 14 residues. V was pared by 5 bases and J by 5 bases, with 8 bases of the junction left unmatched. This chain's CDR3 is CASSQREGRETQYF. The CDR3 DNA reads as TGTGCCAGCAGCCAAAGGGAGGGCAGGGAGACCCAGTACTTC.